Sequencing of this TCR beta chain was carried out in a study of shared clonotypes between healthy human individuals. The wider study: CD4 naive and CD4 memory each took three plates per donor, while CD8 naive took two and CD8 memory one. Study-wide points: Donor clonotype sharing was expected to depend on sequencing depth.

Naivety among CD8 cells was defined by CD45RO negativity and positive CCR7 selection, thereby excluding terminally differentiated effector memory CD45RA+ cells. Several immunoSEQ plates held equal portions of the genomic DNA taken from each subset. Produced via immunoSEQ multiplex PCR; TCRdb's table is partial and in-frame only. The sample gives roughly 550,000 clones, 95% to 96% of which show up once; roughly 0.1% is in the top ten. Of note for this clone: Its antigen remains unidentified.

Germline V gives CDR1 SGDLS, CDR2 YYNGEE. Trimming cost V 0 bases and J 0 bases, with 7 bases left between them. The CDR3 has 15 amino acids. The origin of this receptor is a woman in her 30s in good health. The sequenced sample was naive CD8+ T cells sorted from blood. This chain links TRBV9 with TRBJ1-3; D may be TRBD1 (5 bases). The CDR3: CASSVGGYSGNTIYF. DNA for the CDR3: TGTGCCAGCAGCGTAGGGGGCTACTCTGGAAACACCATATATTTT. The full variable domain, its missing parts supplied by reference TRBV9 and TRBJ1-3, is DSGVTQTPKHLITATGQRVTLRCSPRSGDLSVYWYQQSLDQGLQFLIQYYNGEERAKGNILERFSAQQFPDLHSELNLSSLELGDSALYFCASSVGGYSGNTIYFGEGSWLTVV.